This T cell receptor gamma chain was identified during a study of γδ T cells in repeated Plasmodium falciparum infection. The study, taken as a whole, reports: The Malian cohort came from a small rural village of predominantly one ethnic group.

Bulk repertoires came from Vgamma9/Vdelta2+ or Vdelta2-negative gammadelta T cells flow-sorted from PBMC. Many counts were recorded for this clone. No antigen is known for it. A far larger clone is just one base off, so this is likely a read error. Other nucleotide sequences in the sample specify the same CDR3. CDR1 and CDR2 (germline): EGSTGY, YDSYTSSV. The CDR3 spans 16 residues. TCRdb reapplied CATT to the multiplex PCR reads. This sample has roughly 13,000 gamma-chain clones, with 1.5% to 2% found just once. The V gene is TRGV4, the J gene TRGJP. The sequencing input was gamma-delta T cells from blood. The receptor's source is a pool of human donors (malaria-infected and uninfected, not separated). The chain's CDR3 is CATWEIQELGKKIKVF. The CDR3 region has the DNA TGCGCCACCTGGGAGATACAAGAGTTGGGCAAAAAAATCAAGGTATTT.